Below, 16 T cell receptor beta chains from the same sample are listed, as sequenced in a study of cytomegalovirus exposure and HLA in healthy donors. PCR employed 60 Vbeta and 13 Jbeta primers. Profiled with immunoSEQ multiplex PCR; TCRdb holds only in-frame clones, not every one. The sample lists approximately 90,000 clones; over 65% were seen once. Sequencing used PBMCs. Every receptor here comes from a man aged 35 to 55 in good health and CMV-seronegative.

V usage is TRBV28 and J usage is TRBJ2-6; 12 bases map to TRBD1. V was clipped by 7 bases and J by 3 bases; unmatched bases: 7. Germline V gene data show CDR1 as MDHEN and CDR2 as SYDVKM. The CDR3 runs 17 residues. The CDR3 here is CASTSGQGAHGANVLTF. In DNA form, the CDR3 reads TGTGCCAGCACCTCGGGACAGGGGGCGCATGGGGCCAACGTCCTGACTTTC. Supplemented by reference TRBV28 and TRBJ2-6, the full variable domain reads DVKVTQSSRYLVKRTGEKVFLECVQDMDHENMFWYRQDPGLGLRLIYFSYDVKMKEKGDIPEGYSVSREKKERFSLILESASTNQTSMYLCASTSGQGAHGANVLTFGAGSRLTVL.

The CDR3 reads CASSTSGGARYEQYF. The CDR3 nucleotides are TGTGCCAGCAGTACTAGCGGGGGGGCAAGATACGAGCAGTACTTC. The chain combines TRBV28 with TRBJ2-7; TRBD2 matches at 13 bases. Germline assignment: CDR1 MDHEN and CDR2 SYDVKM. The ends lost 5 bases at V and 4 bases at J; junction bases unmatched: 5. CDR3 length equals 15 residues. Complete variable domain (other parts from reference TRBV28 and TRBJ2-7): DVKVTQSSRYLVKRTGEKVFLECVQDMDHENMFWYRQDPGLGLRLIYFSYDVKMKEKGDIPEGYSVSREKKERFSLILESASTNQTSMYLCASSTSGGARYEQYFGPGTRLTVT.

V usage is TRBV25-1 and J usage is TRBJ1-6; TRBD1 might be the D (5 bases). Germline V gene lookup returns CDR1 MGHDK and CDR2 SYGVNS. This CDR3 is 15 amino acids long. V was trimmed by 1 base and J by 7 bases, leaving 11 bases between them. For the CDR3, the DNA is TGTGCCAGCAGTGAATTTCAGGGTTGGAATTCACCCCTCCACTTT. Translated: CASSEFQGWNSPLHF.

V is TRBV25-1 and J is TRBJ2-5, with 8 bases that match TRBD1. The J call could be wrong; TRBJ2-7 is a better fit for the DNA end. Looked up from germline, CDR1 is MGHDK and CDR2 is SYGVNS. The CDR3 has 12 residues. The CDR3 sequence: CASSRQGYEQYF. The CDR3 DNA follows: TGTGCCAGCAGCCGACAGGGGTACGAGCAGTACTTC.

This clone was found a few times. The chain carries TRBV5-6 and TRBJ2-7; no clear D gene. The ends were cut back, 0 bases at V and 2 bases at J, with 12 bases in the middle. Germline loops: CDR1 SGHDT, CDR2 YYEEEE. The CDR3 totals 15 residues. CDR3: CASSLAPSVTYEQYF. CDR3 bases: TGTGCCAGCAGCTTGGCCCCCAGCGTTACCTACGAGCAGTACTTC. Together with reference TRBV5-6 and TRBJ2-7, the CDR3 gives the full variable domain: DAGVTQSPTHLIKTRGQQVTLRCSPKSGHDTVSWYQQALGQGPQFIFQYYEEEERQRGNFPDRFSGHQFPNYSSELNVNALLLGDSALYLCASSLAPSVTYEQYFGPGTRLTVT.

The chain carries TRBV7-2 and TRBJ2-3; D remains unclear. V lost 3 bases and J 5 bases, leaving 6 bases between the germline ends. This CDR3 spans 12 amino acids. Germline loops: CDR1 SGHTA, CDR2 FQGNSA. CDR3 coding DNA: TGTGCCAGCAGCTTTACCGGAGATACGCAGTATTTT. Translated, it gives CASSFTGDTQYF. Full variable domain (rest looked up from reference TRBV7-2 and TRBJ2-3): GAGVSQSPSNKVTEKGKDVELRCDPISGHTALYWYRQSLGQGLEFLIYFQGNSAPDKSGLPSDRFSAERTGGSVSTLTIQRTQQEDSAVYLCASSFTGDTQYFGPGTRLTVL.

The chain has TRBV2 and TRBJ2-2, with 9 nucleotides matching TRBD1. Germline CDR1 is SNHLY and CDR2 is FYNNEI. The CDR3 is made up of 13 amino acids. V shed 6 bases, J shed 7 bases, and the junction held 3 bases outside the gene matches. CDR3 nucleotide sequence: TGTGCCAGCAGGGGGGACAGGGTCGGGGAGCTGTTTTTT. Protein sequence: CASRGDRVGELFF.

This clone was detected only a few times. This chain links TRBV27 with TRBJ2-7; D remains unclear. Germline-derived CDR1 and CDR2 are MNHEY and SMNVEV (reference sequence). V shed 6 bases and J shed 3 bases, with 12 bases lying between them. The CDR3 runs to 13 residues. The CDR3 sequence: CASSRGKDYEQYF. The CDR3 coding sequence is TGTGCCAGCAGCCGAGGCAAAGACTACGAGCAGTACTTC.

V gene TRBV18 combines with J gene TRBJ2-7; D is perhaps TRBD2 (5 bases). V gave up 5 bases and J gave up 0 bases, with 8 bases separating them. Germline V gene data show CDR1 as KGHSH and CDR2 as LQKENI. There are 13 residues in the CDR3. CDR3 nucleotide sequence: TGTGCCAGCTCAACGGGATCCTCCTACGAGCAGTACTTC. Encoded protein: CASSTGSSYEQYF.

About this clone itself: The junction departs from germline at one end; a sequencing error may be responsible. The V call is TRBV28, the J call TRBJ1-5; no firm D call. The germline V gene encodes CDR1 MDHEN and CDR2 SYDVKM. The CDR3 totals 14 residues. CDR3 protein: CASSLPEENRPQHF. In DNA, the CDR3 is TGTGCCAGCAGTCTCCCGGAGGAGAATCGGCCCCAGCATTTT.

J is TRBJ2-3 and V is TRBV6-5; 12 bases are shared with TRBD2. This CDR3 is 16 amino acids long. Looked up from germline, CDR1 is MNHEY and CDR2 is SVGAGI. V lost 2 bases, J lost 6 bases, and 6 bases stayed unmatched. The CDR3 DNA follows: TGTGCCAGCAGTTACCGCCTAGCGGGAGGGCCCGATACGCAGTATTTT. Its protein is CASSYRLAGGPDTQYF.

The count of this clone is one. This chain connects TRBV27 to TRBJ2-4; tentatively, D is TRBD2 (6 bases). Germline CDR1 reads MNHEY; CDR2 reads SMNVEV (reference sequence). The CDR3 has 16 amino acids. The V end lost 3 bases, the J end lost 8 bases, and 20 bases lay between the germline ends. DNA for the CDR3: TGTGCCAGCAGTTTGGCGGCGGGAAGGAGGGGACACATTCAGTACTTC. As protein: CASSLAAGRRGHIQYF.

The CDR3 spells CASRTGKASPLHF. As DNA, the CDR3 is TGTGCCTCGCGGACAGGGAAAGCTTCACCCCTCCACTTT. The chain links TRBV10-3 to TRBJ1-6; 8 nucleotides align to TRBD1. This CDR3 is 13 amino acids long. The trim removed 11 bases at V and 9 bases at J, leaving 9 bases unmatched. The germline gives CDR1 ENHRY, CDR2 SYGVKD.

CDR3: CASSQETHSNQPQHF. The CDR3 coding sequence is TGTGCCAGCAGCCAAGAAACTCATAGCAATCAGCCCCAGCATTTT. The chain joins TRBV14 to TRBJ1-5; no reliable D call. V lost 0 bases and J lost 0, with 6 bases in between. CDR3 length: 15 residues. Per germline, CDR1 SGHDN and CDR2 FVKESK.

This sequence joins TRBV29-1 and TRBJ2-5; maybe TRBD1 (5 bases). The CDR3 extends over 15 amino acids. The V and J ends lost 2 bases and 7 bases respectively, with 20 bases between them. Germline V gene lookup returns CDR1 SQVTM and CDR2 ANQGSEA. Here the CDR3 DNA reads TGCAGCGTTGAACTGTTAGGGGCCCTTCGGGCGACCCAGTACTTC. This sequence encodes CSVELLGALRATQYF.

The V and J genes are TRBV6-1 and TRBJ2-1; D remains ambiguous. V was trimmed by 1 base and J by 0 bases, leaving 7 bases between them. CDR3 length: 15 residues. In germline, CDR1 is MNHNS, CDR2 SASEGT. The CDR3 bases are TGTGCCAGCAGTGAAGATGCGGCCTCCTACAATGAGCAGTTCTTC. Its protein is CASSEDAASYNEQFF.